What follows are 5 T cell receptor beta chains derived from one specimen sequenced in a study of cytomegalovirus exposure and HLA in healthy donors. 60 Vbeta and 13 Jbeta primers were used in PCR. The repertoire was sequenced with immunoSEQ multiplex PCR; TCRdb's copy has only in-frame clones and lacks some. This sample yields 150,000 to 200,000 clones, of which about two thirds are seen a single time; roughly a tenth belongs to the top ten. The sequencing sample was made of PBMCs. The receptors here all came from a man aged 25-45 years in good health and CMV-seropositive.

The rearrangement links TRBV30 to TRBJ1-4; 8 nucleotides align to TRBD1. This CDR3 has 17 amino acids. Germline lookup yields CDR1 GTSNPN and CDR2 SVGIG (reference sequence). J gave up 5 bases and V 7 bases, and 18 bases lay outside the gene matches. Here the CDR3 DNA reads TGTGCCTTGAAATCCGGGACAGGCGTACGAGGGAATGAAAAACTGTTTTTT. Protein product: CALKSGTGVRGNEKLFF. The entire variable domain, with the rest obtained from reference TRBV30 and TRBJ1-4, is as follows: SQTIHQWPATLVQPVGSPLSLECTVEGTSNPNLYWYRQAAGRGLQLLFYSVGIGQISSEVPQNLSASRPQDRQFILSSKKLLLSDSGFYLCALKSGTGVRGNEKLFFGSGTQLSVL.

This clone has just one count. The chain employs TRBV4-1 and TRBJ2-5, with no clear D. The length of the CDR3 is 13 residues. V was trimmed by 4 bases and J by 1 base, leaving 7 bases between them. Germline lookup yields CDR1 MGHRA and CDR2 YSYEKL. The CDR3 DNA reads TGCGCCAGCAGCCCCCGTCGCCAAGAGACCCAGTACTTC. It specifies CASSPRRQETQYF.

V usage is TRBV6-5 and J usage is TRBJ2-7; a weak D match, TRBD2 (5 bases). The CDR3 is 15 residues long. Trimming pared 0 bases from V and 3 bases from J, leaving 12 bases between. Germline V gives CDR1 MNHEY, CDR2 SVGAGI. The CDR3 region has the DNA TGTGCCAGCAGTTACTCCAAGCGGAGCCTCTACGAGCAGTACTTC. It yields the protein CASSYSKRSLYEQYF.

The rearrangement links TRBV12-5 to TRBJ1-1; 8 positions match TRBD1. Germline CDR1 reads LGHNT; CDR2 reads FRNRAP. Losses at the gene ends were 5 bases for V and 4 bases for J; bases not matched to a gene: 9. This CDR3 spans 15 amino acids. CDR3: CASGPDRAVGTEAFF. The CDR3 nucleotides are TGTGCTAGTGGTCCGGACAGGGCGGTGGGCACTGAAGCTTTCTTT. Supplemented by reference TRBV12-5 and TRBJ1-1, the full variable domain reads DARVTQTPRHKVTEMGQEVTMRCQPILGHNTVFWYRQTMMQGLELLAYFRNRAPLDDSGMPKDRFSAEMPDATLATLKIQPSEPRDSAVYFCASGPDRAVGTEAFFGQGTRLTVV.

The chain has TRBV18 and TRBJ2-2, with D hard to call. CDR3 size: 14 residues. The germline V and J ends were trimmed by 2 bases and 4 bases, with 8 bases remaining between them. Germline values: CDR1 KGHSH, CDR2 LQKENI. CDR3 DNA: TGTGCCAGCTCACCAGAGCGAACCACCGGGGAGCTGTTTTTT. Its translation: CASSPERTTGELFF.